Following are 9 T cell receptor beta chains from one sample sequenced in a study of blood T cell repertoires in COVID-19. Only in-frame clones appear in the TCRdb table, and some are missing; sequencing was by immunoSEQ multiplex PCR. The sample carries around 170,000 clones, about 81% recorded once. Input material: peripheral blood. Receptor source: an elderly woman with COVID-19, enrolled during active disease.

This chain connects TRBV11-1 to TRBJ1-6; D perhaps matches TRBD1 (5 bases). The length of the CDR3 is 13 residues. Germline CDR1 SGHAT, CDR2 FQDESV (reference sequence). Trimming removed 4 bases from V and 6 bases from J, with 7 bases in between. CDR3 in amino acids: CASSSQGNSPLHF. CDR3 DNA sequence: TGTGCCAGCAGCTCCCAGGGTAATTCACCCCTCCACTTT.

This chain links TRBV6-2 or TRBV6-3 with TRBJ2-1; TRBD2 matches at 11 bases. CDR1 is MNHEY and CDR2 is SVGEGT in the germline V gene. V was clipped by 0 bases and J by 9 bases; unmatched bases: 4. CDR3 length: 15 residues. In DNA form, the CDR3 reads TGTGCCAGCAGTTACTCGTTTCTAGCGGGAGGTGAGCAGTTCTTC. Encoded protein: CASSYSFLAGGEQFF.

The rearrangement links TRBV11-3 to TRBJ1-1; maybe TRBD1 (6 bases). The CDR3 contains 16 residues. The V end lost 5 bases, the J end lost 2 bases, and 18 bases lay between the germline ends. In germline, CDR1 is SGHNT, CDR2 YENEEA. In nucleotides, the CDR3 is TGTGCCAGCAGCACTTACCCCAGGGGTCCTAACACTGAAGCTTTCTTT. It specifies CASSTYPRGPNTEAFF.

The rearrangement links TRBV18 to TRBJ2-3; 7 bases agree with TRBD1. J lost 4 bases, V lost 6 bases, and 4 bases had no gene match. The CDR3 totals 13 residues. Germline V gene data show CDR1 as KGHSH and CDR2 as LQKENI. The CDR3 spells CASSLQGSDTQYF. The CDR3 nucleotides read TGTGCCAGCTCTCTACAGGGGTCAGATACGCAGTATTTT.

This chain links TRBV18 with TRBJ2-1, with 8 bases matching TRBD1. The CDR3 loop spans 15 amino acids. Germline V gene data show CDR1 as KGHSH and CDR2 as LQKENI. With 3 bases clipped from V and 4 bases from J, the junction kept 5 bases outside the gene matches. The CDR3 bases are TGTGCCAGCTCACCGCAGGGGGCGCCTTACAATGAGCAGTTCTTC. Translation gives CASSPQGAPYNEQFF.

The gene calls are TRBV18 and TRBJ2-1; no clear D gene. This CDR3 is built from 13 residues. Trimming took 3 bases from V and 4 from J, leaving 7 bases between them. Germline assignment: CDR1 KGHSH and CDR2 LQKENI. The DNA for the CDR3 is TGTGCCAGCTCACCGGGCCTTTACAATGAGCAGTTCTTC. It encodes CASSPGLYNEQFF.

This clone was seen only a few times. The chain has TRBV11-1 and TRBJ1-3, with D hard to call. Germline loops: CDR1 SGHAT, CDR2 FQDESV (reference sequence). The CDR3 loop spans 16 amino acids. Trimming left V 2 bases short and J 4 bases short, with 15 bases between. CDR3 in DNA: TGTGCCAGCAGCTTACTTCGACACTCTTTGGGAAACACCATATATTTT. Its translation is CASSLLRHSLGNTIYF.

This clone has more than one count but fewer than ten. This chain joins TRBV13 and TRBJ2-3; the match to TRBD2 covers 7 bases. The V gene's germline CDR1 is PRHDT and CDR2 FYEKMQ (reference sequence). The CDR3 length is 14 residues. Unmatched junction bases numbered 5, after V lost 0 bases and J lost 8 bases. Here the CDR3 reads CASSLGQTSITQYF. CDR3 coding DNA: TGTGCCAGCAGCTTAGGCCAGACTAGCATTACGCAGTATTTT.

V is TRBV2 and J is TRBJ2-1; 15 nucleotides line up with TRBD2. The CDR3 sequence is 16 residues long. Per germline, CDR1 SNHLY and CDR2 FYNNEI. V trimming: 6 bases; J trimming: 8 bases; junction bases outside the gene matches: 8. The CDR3 bases are TGTGCCAGCAGCCGGACTAGCGGGGGGGCGGGTGATGAGCAGTTCTTC. This sequence encodes CASSRTSGGAGDEQFF.